The 17 T cell receptor beta chains in this list originate from one sample, sequenced in a study of cytomegalovirus exposure and HLA in healthy donors. Primers included in the PCR were 60 Vbeta and 13 Jbeta primers. Measured with immunoSEQ multiplex PCR; TCRdb has only the in-frame clones, and not every one. Here the sample spans 200,000 or so clones, over 75% being singletons. Material for sequencing was PBMCs. The receptors originated from a human donor in good health.

The chain employs TRBV4-1 and TRBJ1-2; weak D call: TRBD1 (6 bases). This CDR3 contains 15 residues. Per the germline V gene, CDR1 is MGHRA and CDR2 is YSYEKL. Trimming took off 1 base at V and 7 bases at J, with 16 bases between the two ends. CDR3 amino acids: CASSQGLQGPGGYTF. For the CDR3, the DNA is TGCGCCAGCAGCCAAGGCTTACAGGGACCGGGTGGCTACACCTTC.

The chain recombines TRBV27 with TRBJ2-3; 12 bases line up with TRBD2. V was clipped by 3 bases and J by 5 bases; unmatched bases: 3. The germline gives CDR1 MNHEY, CDR2 SMNVEV (reference sequence). This CDR3 contains 15 residues. In nucleotides, the CDR3 is TGTGCCAGCAGTTTGCTAGCGGGAGGGCTAGATACGCAGTATTTT. It encodes CASSLLAGGLDTQYF.

This chain uses TRBV10-1 with TRBJ2-1; 14 nucleotides line up with TRBD2. CDR1 and CDR2 (germline): WNHNN, SYGVQD (reference sequence). V lost 6 bases, J lost 6 bases, and 4 bases stayed unmatched. This CDR3 comprises 15 residues. The chain's CDR3 is CASSPGTSGSNEQFF. CDR3 DNA sequence: TGCGCCAGCAGCCCCGGGACTAGCGGGAGCAATGAGCAGTTCTTC.

This chain joins TRBV7-2 and TRBJ1-5, with TRBD1 as a possible D gene (5 bases). CDR3 length equals 14 residues. V gave up 1 base and J gave up 9 bases, with 13 bases separating them. Per germline, CDR1 SGHTA and CDR2 FQGNSA. The CDR3 DNA reads as TGTGCCAGCAGCTTAGTAGGGGCGCAGGGGCCCCAGCATTTT. This translates into CASSLVGAQGPQHF.

J is TRBJ1-3 and V is TRBV6-5, with 7 nucleotides matching TRBD1. This CDR3 has 15 amino acids. The trim removed 5 bases at V and 0 bases at J, leaving 4 bases unmatched. The germline gives CDR1 MNHEY, CDR2 SVGAGI. Here the CDR3 reads CASSMTGTSGNTIYF. The DNA for the CDR3 is TGTGCCAGCAGTATGACAGGGACCTCTGGAAACACCATATATTTT.

The rearrangement uses TRBV2 and TRBJ1-1; possibly TRBD1 for D (5 bases). CDR1 and CDR2 from the germline V gene are SNHLY and FYNNEI. The V gene lost 6 bases and the J gene lost 0 bases, with 11 bases spanning the gap. The CDR3 extends over 14 amino acids. CDR3 residues: CASRGGRMNTEAFF. CDR3 bases: TGTGCCAGCAGGGGGGGACGGATGAACACTGAAGCTTTCTTT.

V gene TRBV29-1 combines with J gene TRBJ1-2; tentative D call: TRBD1 (6 bases). Germline values: CDR1 SQVTM, CDR2 ANQGSEA. The CDR3 sequence is 12 residues long. Trimming took off 6 bases at V and 0 bases at J, with 8 bases between the two ends. CDR3 loop: CSVGQSNYGYTF. The CDR3 nucleotides read TGCAGCGTCGGACAGTCTAACTATGGCTACACCTTC.

The V and J genes are TRBV19 and TRBJ2-7, with TRBD2 matching 9 bases. CDR3 length equals 18 residues. J was trimmed by 1 base and V by 0 bases; bases with no gene match: 10. CDR1 and CDR2 from the germline V gene are LNHDA and SQIVND (reference sequence). The CDR3 loop reads CASSIDGVAGAASYEQYF. The CDR3 coding sequence is TGTGCCAGTAGTATAGATGGGGTAGCGGGAGCTGCGTCCTACGAGCAGTACTTC.

V and J are TRBV2 and TRBJ2-5; TRBD1 is a possible D gene (6 bases). Germline V gives CDR1 SNHLY, CDR2 FYNNEI. CDR3 size: 13 residues. Trimming stripped 6 bases from V and 5 bases from J, with 13 bases between. CDR3 in DNA: TGTGCCAGCAGATACAGGGTCGTTGAGACCCAGTACTTC. It yields the protein CASRYRVVETQYF.

The chain recombines TRBV19 with TRBJ2-1; weak D call: TRBD2 (5 bases). CDR1 LNHDA and CDR2 SQIVND come from the germline V gene (reference sequence). V lost 5 bases and J 9 bases, leaving 20 bases between the germline ends. The CDR3 loop spans 15 amino acids. For the CDR3, the DNA is TGTGCCAGTAGTCCAATAGCGTGGAGCTCCCCTGAGCAGTTCTTC. This encodes CASSPIAWSSPEQFF.

The V gene is TRBV27, the J gene TRBJ2-1; 10 bases are shared with TRBD2. V lost 4 bases to trimming and J lost 4 bases; unmatched junction nucleotides: 10. Germline V gene sequence: CDR1 MNHEY, CDR2 SMNVEV (reference sequence). The CDR3 is made up of 17 amino acids. CDR3 sequence (DNA): TGTGCCAGCAGTTACCTCCGGACTAGCGGAATTTACAATGAGCAGTTCTTC. Encoded protein: CASSYLRTSGIYNEQFF.

The chain recombines TRBV7-8 with TRBJ2-3; 8 nucleotides agree with TRBD2. V lost 0 bases, J lost 4 bases, and 6 bases stayed unmatched. CDR1 and CDR2 (germline): SGHVS, FQNEAQ. This CDR3 is built from 16 residues. CDR3 DNA: TGTGCCAGCAGCTTAGCGCCCAGCGGGAGCCCAGATACGCAGTATTTT. This codes for CASSLAPSGSPDTQYF.

The chain employs TRBV10-2 and TRBJ1-3, with D unclear. With 7 bases removed from V and 3 bases from J, the gap between germline ends came to 13 bases. Germline V gene lookup returns CDR1 WSHSY and CDR2 SAAADI. CDR3 length equals 14 residues. CDR3 loop: CASTRQPGGNTIYF. DNA of the CDR3: TGCGCCAGCACGCGTCAGCCGGGTGGAAACACCATATATTTT.

DNA for the CDR3: TGTGCCAGCACTACATGGGGGGGGAGCACAGATACGCAGTATTTT. It is translated as CASTTWGGSTDTQYF. The genes are TRBV27 and TRBJ2-3, with TRBD2 matching over 7 bases. Germline V gene sequence: CDR1 MNHEY, CDR2 SMNVEV (reference sequence). The CDR3 runs 15 residues. The junction had 7 bases not matched to a gene; V was cut back by 7 bases and J by 0 bases.

This chain uses TRBV2 with TRBJ1-5, with TRBD1 identical over 9 bases. Trimming took 3 bases from V and 3 from J; bases not matched to a gene: 6. Germline assignment: CDR1 SNHLY and CDR2 FYNNEI. This CDR3 is built from 16 residues. CDR3 loop: CASSEGDRAVNQPQHF. The CDR3 coding sequence is TGTGCCAGCAGTGAGGGGGACAGGGCGGTCAATCAGCCCCAGCATTTT.

The V and J genes are TRBV6-1 and TRBJ2-1; D is undetermined. The CDR3 contains 16 residues. Trimming pared 2 bases from V and 4 bases from J, leaving 15 bases between. Germline assignment: CDR1 MNHNS and CDR2 SASEGT. CDR3 sequence: CASSESPLPAYNEQFF. The CDR3 nucleotides are TGTGCCAGCAGTGAATCTCCCCTACCCGCGTACAATGAGCAGTTCTTC.

The chain links TRBV28 to TRBJ2-1, with D perhaps matching TRBD2 (5 bases). Germline CDR1 is MDHEN and CDR2 is SYDVKM. The CDR3 length is 13 residues. Trimming left V 5 bases short and J 4 bases short, with 9 bases between. The DNA for the CDR3 is TGTGCCAGCAGTCCTAGCAGTTACAATGAGCAGTTCTTC. Translating gives CASSPSSYNEQFF.